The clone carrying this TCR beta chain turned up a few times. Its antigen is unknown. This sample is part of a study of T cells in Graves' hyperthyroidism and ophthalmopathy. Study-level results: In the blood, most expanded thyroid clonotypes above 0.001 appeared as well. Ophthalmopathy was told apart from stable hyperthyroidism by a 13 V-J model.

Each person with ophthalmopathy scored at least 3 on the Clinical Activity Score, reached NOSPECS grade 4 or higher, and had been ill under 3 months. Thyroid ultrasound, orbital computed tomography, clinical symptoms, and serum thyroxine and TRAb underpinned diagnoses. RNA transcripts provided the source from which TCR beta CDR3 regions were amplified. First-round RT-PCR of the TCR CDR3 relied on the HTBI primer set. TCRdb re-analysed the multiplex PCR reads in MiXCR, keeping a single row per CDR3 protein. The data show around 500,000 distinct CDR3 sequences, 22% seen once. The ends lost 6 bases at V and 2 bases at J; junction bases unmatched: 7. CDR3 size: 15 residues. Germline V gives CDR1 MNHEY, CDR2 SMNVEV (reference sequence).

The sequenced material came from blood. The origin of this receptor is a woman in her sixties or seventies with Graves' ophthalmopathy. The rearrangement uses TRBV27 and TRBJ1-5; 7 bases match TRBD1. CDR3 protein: CASSPRDSGNQPQHF. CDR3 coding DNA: TGTGCCAGCAGCCCACGGGACAGTGGCAATCAGCCCCAGCATTTT.